Listed here are 2 T cell receptor beta chains from one sample, sequenced in a study of control samples from healthy donors and cancer patients. Here immunoSEQ multiplex PCR was the method, and the copy in TCRdb shows in-frame clones only, minus some. The sample yields about 170,000 clones, 91% seen once. Sequences were obtained from blood. Receptors were obtained from a woman aged 25 to 39 in good health.

This clone was detected once. J is TRBJ1-1 and V is TRBV9; no clear D. Trimming shortened V by 3 bases and J by 8 bases, and 14 bases separated the two germline ends. CDR3 length equals 13 residues. CDR1 is SGDLS, CDR2 YYNGEE, per germline. Here the CDR3 reads CASSAEPHREAFF. The CDR3 DNA is TGTGCCAGCAGCGCCGAACCCCACAGAGAAGCTTTCTTT.

The CDR3: CASNRQGLYEQYF. The CDR3 region has the DNA TGTGCCAGCAACCGACAGGGACTCTACGAGCAGTACTTC. The chain recombines TRBV6-6 with TRBJ2-7; D is possibly TRBD1 (7 bases). The CDR3 spans 13 residues. Germline V CDR1 and CDR2: MNHNY, SVGAGI (reference sequence). V lost 7 bases, J lost 3 bases, and 13 bases lay in between.